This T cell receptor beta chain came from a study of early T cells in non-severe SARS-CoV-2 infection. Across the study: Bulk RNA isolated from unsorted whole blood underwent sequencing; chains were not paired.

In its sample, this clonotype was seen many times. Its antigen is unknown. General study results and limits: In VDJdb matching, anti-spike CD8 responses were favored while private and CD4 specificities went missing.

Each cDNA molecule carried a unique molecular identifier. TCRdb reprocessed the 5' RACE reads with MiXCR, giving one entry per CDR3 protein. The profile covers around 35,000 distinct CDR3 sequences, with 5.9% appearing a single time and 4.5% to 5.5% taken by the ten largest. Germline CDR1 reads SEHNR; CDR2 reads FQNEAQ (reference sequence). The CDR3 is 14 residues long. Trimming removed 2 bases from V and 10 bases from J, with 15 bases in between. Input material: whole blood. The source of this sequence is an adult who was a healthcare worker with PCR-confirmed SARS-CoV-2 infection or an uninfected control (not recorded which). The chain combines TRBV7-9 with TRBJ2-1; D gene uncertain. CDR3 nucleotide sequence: TGTGCCAGCAGCTTATTATCCCCCCGAGCGGAGCAGTTCTTC. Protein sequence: CASSLLSPRAEQFF. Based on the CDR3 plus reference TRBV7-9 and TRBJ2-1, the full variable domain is DTGVSQNPRHKITKRGQNVTFRCDPISEHNRLYWYRQTLGQGPEFLTYFQNEAQLEKSRLLSDRFSAERPKGSFSTLEIQRTEQGDSAMYLCASSLLSPRAEQFFGPGTRLTVL.